What follows are 25 T cell receptor beta chains derived from one specimen sequenced in a study of OX40 agonist ivuxolimab in advanced cancers. Repertoires were generated with immunoSEQ multiplex PCR, while TCRdb's copy carries only in-frame clones and drops some. The sample includes roughly 3,400 clones, 73% seen only once; the top ten take about 85%. Sequencing used CD4+ or CD8+ T cells sorted from blood, obtained in a trial of the OX40 agonist ivuxolimab. These receptors all come from an adult with an advanced solid tumor such as melanoma, head and neck, liver or kidney cancer.

This chain uses TRBV4-2 with TRBJ2-7; TRBD1 might be the D (6 bases). CDR1 is LGHNA, CDR2 YNFKEQ, per germline. The CDR3 is 16 residues long. Trimming removed 0 bases at V and 3 bases at J, with 15 bases between. The CDR3 sequence: CASSQEGQRPDYEQYF. The CDR3 coding sequence is TGTGCCAGCAGCCAAGAAGGACAGCGGCCCGACTACGAGCAGTACTTC.

The chain recombines TRBV6-5 with TRBJ1-1; D is unresolved. CDR3 length: 15 amino acids. The germline gives CDR1 MNHEY, CDR2 SVGAGI. Between the trimmed V and J ends, which lost 0 bases and 1 base, there was a span of 9 bases. The CDR3 DNA sequence: TGTGCCAGCAGTTACTCGTCATCGGGGAACACTGAAGCTTTCTTT. It codes for CASSYSSSGNTEAFF.

This chain joins TRBV19 and TRBJ2-7; D possibly matches TRBD1 or TRBD2 (5 bases each). The CDR3 runs to 14 residues. Germline CDR1 is LNHDA and CDR2 is SQIVND (reference sequence). The V and J ends lost 5 bases and 4 bases respectively, with 15 bases between them. The CDR3 coding sequence is TGTGCCAGTAGTTCCCGGGACCTACAATACGAGCAGTACTTC. The encoded protein is CASSSRDLQYEQYF.

V gene TRBV27 combines with J gene TRBJ2-5, with 9 bases that match TRBD2. The V gene end was trimmed by 5 bases and the J gene end by 5 bases; junction bases not matched to a gene: 9. Germline V gives CDR1 MNHEY, CDR2 SMNVEV (reference sequence). The length of the CDR3 is 15 residues. Here the CDR3 reads CASSPLGGGVETQYF. In DNA form, the CDR3 reads TGTGCCAGCAGTCCCCTGGGCGGGGGGGTGGAGACCCAGTACTTC.

The genes are TRBV27 and TRBJ2-3, with 7 bases identical to TRBD1. V was clipped by 6 bases and J by 4 bases; unmatched bases: 7. Per the germline V gene, CDR1 is MNHEY and CDR2 is SMNVEV (reference sequence). The CDR3 runs to 14 residues. For the CDR3, the DNA is TGTGCCAGCAGAATGACAGGGATCGCAGATACGCAGTATTTT. Translation gives CASRMTGIADTQYF.

The chain combines TRBV4-1 with TRBJ1-1; D not resolved. Germline CDR1 and CDR2: MGHRA and YSYEKL. V was cut by 5 bases and J by 0 bases, with 10 bases left in between. The CDR3 totals 14 residues. This CDR3 is CASSSGKMNTEAFF. The CDR3, as DNA: TGCGCCAGCAGCTCAGGAAAGATGAACACTGAAGCTTTCTTT.

This clone turned up a few times. The chain recombines TRBV6-1 with TRBJ1-5; D unresolved. CDR1 is MNHNS and CDR2 is SASEGT in the germline V gene. The V end lost 3 bases, the J end lost 6 bases, and 9 bases lay between the germline ends. The CDR3 runs 13 residues. For the CDR3, the DNA is TGTGCCAGCAGTGAGGTGCTAGCTCAGCCCCAGCATTTT. Residues: CASSEVLAQPQHF.

The chain joins TRBV11-2 to TRBJ2-1, with D perhaps being TRBD1 or TRBD2 (5 bases each). CDR1 is SGHAT, CDR2 FQNNGV, per germline. The ends were cut back, 5 bases at V and 7 bases at J, with 18 bases in the middle. The CDR3 length is 15 residues. CDR3 sequence reads: CASSQDGALGNEQFF. The CDR3 region has the DNA TGTGCCAGCAGCCAGGACGGGGCTCTAGGAAATGAGCAGTTCTTC.

The gene calls are TRBV20-1 and TRBJ2-3, with a tentative D call TRBD2 (5 bases). V lost 5 bases, J lost 8 bases, and 5 bases lay in between. This CDR3 has 9 residues. Per germline, CDR1 DFQATT and CDR2 SNEGSKA (reference sequence). In nucleotides, the CDR3 is TGCAGTGCTGGAGGTACGCAGTATTTT. Encoded protein: CSAGGTQYF.

The rearrangement joins TRBV11-2 to TRBJ1-2; 9 bases are shared with TRBD1. Germline lookup yields CDR1 SGHAT and CDR2 FQNNGV. V trimming: 2 bases; J trimming: 4 bases; junction bases outside the gene matches: 5. This CDR3 region has 15 residues. CDR3 nucleotide sequence: TGTGCCAGCAGCTTACCGGGACAGGGCGTCTATGGCTACACCTTC. This gives the protein CASSLPGQGVYGYTF.

A single count supports this clone. CDR3 in DNA: TGTGCCAGCAGCCCCCGGACAGGGAGGACAGATACGCAGTATTTT. Translating it yields CASSPRTGRTDTQYF. The chain joins TRBV7-2 to TRBJ2-3; 8 positions agree with TRBD1. This CDR3 is built from 15 residues. With V trimmed by 5 bases and J by 3 bases, 7 bases remained unmatched. The V gene's germline CDR1 is SGHTA and CDR2 FQGNSA. Full variable domain (missing parts from reference TRBV7-2 and TRBJ2-3): GAGVSQSPSNKVTEKGKDVELRCDPISGHTALYWYRQSLGQGLEFLIYFQGNSAPDKSGLPSDRFSAERTGGSVSTLTIQRTQQEDSAVYLCASSPRTGRTDTQYFGPGTRLTVL.

The chain employs TRBV2 and TRBJ1-2; 10 bases fit TRBD1. The V and J ends lost 4 bases and 2 bases, in that order; junction bases with no gene match: 1. CDR1 SNHLY and CDR2 FYNNEI come from the germline V gene. The CDR3 consists of 14 residues. For the CDR3, the DNA is TGTGCCAGCAGTGGGGGACAGGGGAACTATGGCTACACCTTC. This encodes CASSGGQGNYGYTF.

This clone is large. The chain employs TRBV15 and TRBJ1-2; 7 nucleotides agree with TRBD1. Germline-derived CDR1 and CDR2 are LNHNV and YYDKDF (reference sequence). CDR3 size: 15 residues. V lost 1 base and J lost 4; bases outside the gene matches: 6. CDR3 bases: TGTGCCACCAGCAGAGCCCGCAGGGGGTTCTATGGCTACACCTTC. This sequence encodes CATSRARRGFYGYTF. The variable domain in full, completed from reference TRBV15 and TRBJ1-2, reads DAMVIQNPRYQVTQFGKPVTLSCSQTLNHNVMYWYQQKSSQAPKLLFHYYDKDFNNEADTPDNFQSRRPNTSFCFLDIRSPGLGDTAMYLCATSRARRGFYGYTFGSGTRLTVV.

In its sample, this clone was seen a few times. The chain joins TRBV5-6 to TRBJ2-3; tentative D call: TRBD2 (5 bases). The ends were cut back, 4 bases at V and 0 bases at J, with 18 bases in the middle. The germline V gene has CDR1 SGHDT and CDR2 YYEEEE. The CDR3 has 17 amino acids. The chain's CDR3 is CASSPGVERTSTDTQYF. CDR3 bases: TGTGCCAGCAGCCCCGGGGTTGAGCGGACCAGCACAGATACGCAGTATTTT.

The rearrangement uses TRBV15 and TRBJ1-1; D unclear. The V end lost 1 base, the J end lost 1 base, and 7 bases lay between the germline ends. The length of the CDR3 is 14 residues. Per the germline V gene, CDR1 is LNHNV and CDR2 is YYDKDF (reference sequence). The CDR3 region has the DNA TGTGCCACCAGCAGAGGCCGTCAGAACACTGAAGCTTTCTTT. As protein: CATSRGRQNTEAFF.

J is TRBJ1-2 and V is TRBV14; possible D gene TRBD1, 5 bases. This CDR3 contains 16 residues. Trimming removed 2 bases from V and 4 bases from J, with 17 bases in between. Germline V lookup: CDR1 SGHDN, CDR2 FVKESK. CDR3 nucleotide sequence: TGTGCCAGCAGCCAATCGCTAGGGGCGGAAAGCTATGGCTACACCTTC. Protein sequence: CASSQSLGAESYGYTF. Drawing the rest from reference TRBV14 and TRBJ1-2, the complete variable domain is EAGVTQFPSHSVIEKGQTVTLRCDPISGHDNLYWYRRVMGKEIKFLLHFVKESKQDESGMPNNRFLAERTGGTYSTLKVQPAELEDSGVYFCASSQSLGAESYGYTFGSGTRLTVV.

By sample fraction, this clone is large. This chain uses TRBV19 with TRBJ1-5; D is perhaps TRBD1 (5 bases). The CDR3 spans 14 residues. Trimming left V 6 bases short and J 0 bases short, with 9 bases between. The germline V gene has CDR1 LNHDA and CDR2 SQIVND (reference sequence). In DNA form, the CDR3 reads TGTGCCAGTAGGGGGACGGATAGCAATCAGCCCCAGCATTTT. It yields the protein CASRGTDSNQPQHF. Drawing the rest from reference TRBV19 and TRBJ1-5, the complete variable domain is DGGITQSPKYLFRKEGQNVTLSCEQNLNHDAMYWYRQDPGQGLRLIYYSQIVNDFQKGDIAEGYSVSREKKESFPLTVTSAQKNPTAFYLCASRGTDSNQPQHFGDGTRLSIL.

The chain combines TRBV11-3 with TRBJ2-3, with 8 bases that match TRBD2. Trimming at V came to 2 bases and at J to 6 bases, leaving 7 bases not matched to a gene. Germline CDR1 reads SGHNT; CDR2 reads YENEEA. This CDR3 has 15 amino acids. CDR3 DNA: TGTGCCAGCAGCTTATTTCCGGGGGGGCATGATACGCAGTATTTT. Amino acids: CASSLFPGGHDTQYF.

The chain is built from TRBV14 and TRBJ2-5; the match to TRBD1 covers 8 bases. Per germline, CDR1 SGHDN and CDR2 FVKESK. The junction had 9 bases not matched to a gene; V was cut back by 6 bases and J by 3 bases. This CDR3 region has 15 residues. The CDR3 DNA sequence: TGTGCCAGCAGACCCAGAGGACAGGGAGAAGAGACCCAGTACTTC. Translating it yields CASRPRGQGEETQYF.

The V call is TRBV9, the J call TRBJ1-1; D remains ambiguous. The CDR3 sequence is 14 residues long. V was shortened by 0 bases and J by 2 bases, with 8 bases between the two germline ends. Per the germline V gene, CDR1 is SGDLS and CDR2 is YYNGEE. The CDR3 DNA follows: TGTGCCAGCAGCGTAGCCCAGAGCAACACTGAAGCTTTCTTT. Its translation is CASSVAQSNTEAFF.

The chain combines TRBV29-1 with TRBJ1-1; D gene ambiguous. Looked up from germline, CDR1 is SQVTM and CDR2 is ANQGSEA. This CDR3 contains 13 residues. Deletions cut 3 bases from V and 3 bases from J, with 11 bases between. The CDR3 protein is CSVDEGEYTEAFF. CDR3 DNA sequence: TGCAGCGTTGACGAGGGAGAGTACACTGAAGCTTTCTTT.

CDR3 DNA: TGCGCCAGCAGTCGGGACAGGGGGCCATCCGAGCAGTACTTC. It encodes CASSRDRGPSEQYF. The V call is TRBV10-1, the J call TRBJ2-7; 12 bases line up with TRBD1. With 5 bases clipped from V and 6 bases from J, the junction kept 5 bases outside the gene matches. CDR1 is WNHNN, CDR2 SYGVQD, per germline (reference sequence). The CDR3 length is 14 residues.

The chain links TRBV5-1 to TRBJ2-7, with D possibly TRBD2 on 6 matching bases. The CDR3 covers 14 residues. From germline, CDR1 is SGHRS and CDR2 YFSETQ. Trimming removed 0 bases at V and 4 bases at J, with 11 bases between. In DNA, the CDR3 is TGCGCCAGCAGCTTGGGCGTTGGGGGGTACGAGCAGTACTTC. Translation gives CASSLGVGGYEQYF.

The gene calls are TRBV7-2 and TRBJ2-5; the D gene could be TRBD1 or TRBD2 (7 bases each). The CDR3 runs 14 residues. Deletions cut 4 bases from V and 4 bases from J, with 13 bases between. Germline-derived CDR1 and CDR2 are SGHTA and FQGNSA. CDR3 in DNA: TGTGCCAGCAGCTCCCAGGGGGGGTCAGAGACCCAGTACTTC. Translated, it gives CASSSQGGSETQYF.

As to this clone: At one of its ends the junction is not consistent with the germline gene, which may arise from a read error. The chain recombines TRBV7-9 with TRBJ2-3; no clear D. CDR1 is SEHNR and CDR2 is FQNEAQ in the germline V gene (reference sequence). This CDR3 is 13 amino acids long. CDR3 DNA sequence: TGCGCCAGCAGCCAAGTTTCTACAGATACGCAGTATTTT. It codes for CASSQVSTDTQYF. Using reference TRBV7-9 and TRBJ2-3 for the parts outside the CDR3, the full variable domain is DTGVSQNPRHKITKRGQNVTFRCDPISEHNRLYWYRQTLGQGPEFLTYFQNEAQLEKSRLLSDRFSAERPKGSFSTLEIQRTEQGDSAMYLCASSQVSTDTQYFGPGTRLTVL.